This T cell receptor (beta chain) comes out of a study of cytomegalovirus exposure and HLA in healthy donors. General study points: A later analysis found that most CMV-associated TCR beta chains appeared HLA-restricted.

Germline-derived CDR1 and CDR2 are SGHAT and FQNNGV. V was clipped by 2 bases and J by 11 bases, with 19 bases between them. The CDR3 has 15 amino acids. Healthy people donating bone marrow made up the donors. About this clone: No antigen is known for it.

PCR amplification relied on 60 Vbeta primers (plus 13 Jbeta primers). Sequencing was performed with immunoSEQ multiplex PCR; in TCRdb, only in-frame clones are kept and a portion is missing. The table lists around 130,000 clones, around 81% of them singletons. The sequenced material came from PBMCs. The chain combines TRBV11-2 with TRBJ1-3; D is perhaps TRBD1 (5 bases). The sequence derives from a young man in good health and CMV-seronegative. CDR3 loop: CASSLRGISGGSIYF. Written as DNA, the CDR3 is TGTGCCAGCAGCTTAAGGGGTATATCGGGGGGATCCATATATTTT.